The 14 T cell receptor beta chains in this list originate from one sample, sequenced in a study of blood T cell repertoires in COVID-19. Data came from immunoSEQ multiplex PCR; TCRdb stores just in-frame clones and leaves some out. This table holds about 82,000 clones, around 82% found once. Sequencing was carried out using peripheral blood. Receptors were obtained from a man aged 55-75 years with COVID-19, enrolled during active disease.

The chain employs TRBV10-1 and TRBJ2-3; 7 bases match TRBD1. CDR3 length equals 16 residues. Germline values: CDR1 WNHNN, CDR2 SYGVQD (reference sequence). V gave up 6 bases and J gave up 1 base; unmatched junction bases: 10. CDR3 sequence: CASRTGSGRRTDTQYF. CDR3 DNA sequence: TGCGCCAGCAGGACAGGGAGCGGCCGACGCACAGATACGCAGTATTTT.

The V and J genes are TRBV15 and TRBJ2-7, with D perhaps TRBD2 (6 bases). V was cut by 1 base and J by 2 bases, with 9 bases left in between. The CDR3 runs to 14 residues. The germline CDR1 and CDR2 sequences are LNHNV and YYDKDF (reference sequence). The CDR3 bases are TGTGCCACCAGCAGAGGGGGGGTGGCCTACGAGCAGTACTTC. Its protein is CATSRGGVAYEQYF.

The CDR3 nucleotides read TGTGCCAGCAGCGTAGATTTGGCGGGGGTTAACTCCTACAATGAGCAGTTCTTC. Translating it yields CASSVDLAGVNSYNEQFF. The chain combines TRBV9 with TRBJ2-1; 7 nucleotides line up with TRBD2. Germline CDR1 and CDR2: SGDLS and YYNGEE. V dropped 0 bases and J dropped 0; count of bases not matched to a gene: 9. The CDR3 length is 18 residues.

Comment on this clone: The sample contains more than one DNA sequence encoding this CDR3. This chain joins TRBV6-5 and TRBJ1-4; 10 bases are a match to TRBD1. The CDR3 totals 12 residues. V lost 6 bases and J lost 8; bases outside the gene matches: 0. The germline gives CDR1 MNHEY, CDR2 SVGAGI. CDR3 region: CASRGQGEKLFF. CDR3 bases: TGTGCCAGCAGGGGACAGGGGGAAAAACTGTTTTTT.

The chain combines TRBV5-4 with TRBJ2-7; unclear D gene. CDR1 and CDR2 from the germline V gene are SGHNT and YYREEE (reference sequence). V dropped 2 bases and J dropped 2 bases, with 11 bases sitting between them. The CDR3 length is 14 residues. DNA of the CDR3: TGTGCCAGCAGCTTAAAGAGGTCCACCTACGAGCAGTACTTC. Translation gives CASSLKRSTYEQYF.

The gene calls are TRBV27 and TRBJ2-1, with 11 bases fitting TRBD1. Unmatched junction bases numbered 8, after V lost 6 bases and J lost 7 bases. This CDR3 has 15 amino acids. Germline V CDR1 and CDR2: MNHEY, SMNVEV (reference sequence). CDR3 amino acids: CASSSGTGGRNEQFF. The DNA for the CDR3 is TGTGCCAGCAGCTCCGGGACAGGGGGAAGGAATGAGCAGTTCTTC.

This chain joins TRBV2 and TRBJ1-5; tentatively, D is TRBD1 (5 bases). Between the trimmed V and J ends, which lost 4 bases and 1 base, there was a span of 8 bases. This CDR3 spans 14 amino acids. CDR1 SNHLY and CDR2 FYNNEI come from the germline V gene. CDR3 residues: CASSGEGSNQPQHF. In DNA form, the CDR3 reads TGTGCCAGCAGTGGGGAGGGGAGCAATCAGCCCCAGCATTTT. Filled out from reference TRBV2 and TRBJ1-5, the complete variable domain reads EPEVTQTPSHQVTQMGQEVILRCVPISNHLYFYWYRQILGQKVEFLVSFYNNEISEKSEIFDDQFSVERPDGSNFTLKIRSTKLEDSAMYFCASSGEGSNQPQHFGDGTRLSIL.

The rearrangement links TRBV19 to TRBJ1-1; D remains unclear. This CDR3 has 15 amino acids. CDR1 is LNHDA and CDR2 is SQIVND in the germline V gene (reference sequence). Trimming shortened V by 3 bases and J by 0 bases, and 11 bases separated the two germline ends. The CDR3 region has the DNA TGTGCCAGTAGTATCGGCAGGAGGGTGAACACTGAAGCTTTCTTT. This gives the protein CASSIGRRVNTEAFF. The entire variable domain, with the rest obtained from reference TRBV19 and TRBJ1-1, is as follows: DGGITQSPKYLFRKEGQNVTLSCEQNLNHDAMYWYRQDPGQGLRLIYYSQIVNDFQKGDIAEGYSVSREKKESFPLTVTSAQKNPTAFYLCASSIGRRVNTEAFFGQGTRLTVV.

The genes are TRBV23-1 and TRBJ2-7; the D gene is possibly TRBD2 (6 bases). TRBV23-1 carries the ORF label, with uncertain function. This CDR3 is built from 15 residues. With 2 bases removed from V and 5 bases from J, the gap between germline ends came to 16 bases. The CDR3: CASSQRTRDFHEQYF. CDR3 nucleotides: TGCGCCAGCAGTCAAAGGACACGGGACTTCCACGAGCAGTACTTC.

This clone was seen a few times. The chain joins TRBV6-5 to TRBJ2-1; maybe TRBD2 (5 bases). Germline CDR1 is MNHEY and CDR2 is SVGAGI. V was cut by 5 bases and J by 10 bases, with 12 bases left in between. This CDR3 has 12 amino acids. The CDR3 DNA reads TGTGCCAGCAGTACCCGCGGGTTCGAGCAGTTCTTC. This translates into CASSTRGFEQFF.

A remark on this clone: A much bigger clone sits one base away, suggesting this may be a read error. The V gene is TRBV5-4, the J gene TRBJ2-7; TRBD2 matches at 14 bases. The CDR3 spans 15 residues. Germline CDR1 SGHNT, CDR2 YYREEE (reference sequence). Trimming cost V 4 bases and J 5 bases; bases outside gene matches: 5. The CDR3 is CASSPGLAGADEQYF. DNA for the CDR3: TGTGCCAGCAGCCCGGGACTAGCGGGGGCCGACGAGCAGTACTTC. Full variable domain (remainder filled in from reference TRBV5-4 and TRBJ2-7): ETGVTQSPTHLIKTRGQQVTLRCSSQSGHNTVSWYQQALGQGPQFIFQYYREEENGRGNFPPRFSGLQFPNYSSELNVNALELDDSALYLCASSPGLAGADEQYFGPGTRLTVT.

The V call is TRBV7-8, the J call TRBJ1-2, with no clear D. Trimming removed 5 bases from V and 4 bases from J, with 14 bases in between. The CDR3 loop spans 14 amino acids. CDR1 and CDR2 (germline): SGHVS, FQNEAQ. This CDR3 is CASSPSNIIYGYTF. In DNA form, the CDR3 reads TGTGCCAGCAGCCCCTCTAATATCATCTATGGCTACACCTTC.

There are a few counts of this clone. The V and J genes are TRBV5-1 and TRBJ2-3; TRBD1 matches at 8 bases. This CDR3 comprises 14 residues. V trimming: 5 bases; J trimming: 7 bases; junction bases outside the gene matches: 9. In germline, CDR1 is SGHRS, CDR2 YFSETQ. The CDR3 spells CASRSGGEAYTQYF. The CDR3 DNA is TGCGCCAGCAGGTCAGGGGGCGAGGCATATACGCAGTATTTT.

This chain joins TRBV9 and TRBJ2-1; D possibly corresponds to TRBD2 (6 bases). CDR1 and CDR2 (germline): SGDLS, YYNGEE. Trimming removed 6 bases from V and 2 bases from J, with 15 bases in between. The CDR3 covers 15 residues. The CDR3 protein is CASTPGGETYNEQFF. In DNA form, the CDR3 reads TGTGCCAGCACCCCTGGAGGGGAAACCTACAATGAGCAGTTCTTC.